This TCR beta chain emerged from a study of blood T cell repertoires in COVID-19. About the research overall: Specimens from acute and convalescent COVID-19 originated in the United States, Italy and Spain. PBMCs, B-cell-depleted T cells, or T cells provided the cDNA or gDNA that made up the material.

In the source study's methods: By means of reference gene primer amplification, nucleated cell counts were estimated. TCRdb keeps only in-frame clones here, not all; method: immunoSEQ multiplex PCR. Clone size and V and J calls were adopted from that table, with D and trimming inferred from the DNA. The sample includes approximately 260,000 clones, approximately 92% of them seen just once. Sequenced sample: peripheral blood. The sequence came from a woman aged 40 to 50 who had recovered from COVID-19.

Here the CDR3 DNA reads TGTGCCAGCAGCCAAGAATTCGGGCAGGGCGATCAGCCCCAGCATTTT. Amino acid sequence: CASSQEFGQGDQPQHF. The chain is built from TRBV4-2 and TRBJ1-5, with a possible D match to TRBD1 (5 bases). Per the germline V gene, CDR1 is LGHNA and CDR2 is YNFKEQ. CDR3 length: 16 residues. V lost 0 bases to trimming and J lost 5 bases, with 14 bases between them.